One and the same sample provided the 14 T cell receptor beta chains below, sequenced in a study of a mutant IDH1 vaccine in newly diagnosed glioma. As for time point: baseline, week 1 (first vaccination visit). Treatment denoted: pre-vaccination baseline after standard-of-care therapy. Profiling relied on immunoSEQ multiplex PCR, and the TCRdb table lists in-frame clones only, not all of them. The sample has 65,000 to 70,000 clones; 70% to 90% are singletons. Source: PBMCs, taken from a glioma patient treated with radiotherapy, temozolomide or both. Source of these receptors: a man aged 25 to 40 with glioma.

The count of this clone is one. In DNA form, the CDR3 reads TGTGCCAGCAAGGACAGTAATTCACCCCTCCACTTT. Protein product: CASKDSNSPLHF. V gene TRBV25-1 combines with J gene TRBJ1-6, with D possibly TRBD1 on 6 matching bases. Germline V CDR1 and CDR2: MGHDK, SYGVNS. This CDR3 comprises 12 residues. Trimming removed 7 bases from V and 6 bases from J, with 7 bases in between.

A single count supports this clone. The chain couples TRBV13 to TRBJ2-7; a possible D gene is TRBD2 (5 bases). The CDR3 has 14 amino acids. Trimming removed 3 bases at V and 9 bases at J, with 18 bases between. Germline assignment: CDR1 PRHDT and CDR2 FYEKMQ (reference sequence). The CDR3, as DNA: TGTGCCAGCAGCTTGGGAGCGTTTGAAACTTCGCAGTACTTC. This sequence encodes CASSLGAFETSQYF.

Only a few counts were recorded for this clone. CDR3 coding DNA: TGTGCCAGCAGTGAATGGGGACAGAGTAGCAATCAGCCCCAGCATTTT. Encoded protein: CASSEWGQSSNQPQHF. The rearrangement joins TRBV2 to TRBJ1-5; TRBD1 agrees at 7 bases. Germline values: CDR1 SNHLY, CDR2 FYNNEI. Unmatched junction bases numbered 4, after V lost 2 bases and J lost 0 bases. This CDR3 region has 16 residues.

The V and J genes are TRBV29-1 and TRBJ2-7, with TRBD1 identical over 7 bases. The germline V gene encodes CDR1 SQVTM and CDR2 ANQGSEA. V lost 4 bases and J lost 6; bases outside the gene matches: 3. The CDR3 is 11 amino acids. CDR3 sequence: CSVGRGREQYF. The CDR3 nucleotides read TGCAGCGTTGGTAGGGGGCGCGAGCAGTACTTC.

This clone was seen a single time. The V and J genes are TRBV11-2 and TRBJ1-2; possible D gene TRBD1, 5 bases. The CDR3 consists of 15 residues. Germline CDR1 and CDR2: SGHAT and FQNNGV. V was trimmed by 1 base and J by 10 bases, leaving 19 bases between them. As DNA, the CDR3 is TGTGCCAGCAGCTTAGTGATTCCCGGGACCCCCTTCTACACCTTC. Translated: CASSLVIPGTPFYTF. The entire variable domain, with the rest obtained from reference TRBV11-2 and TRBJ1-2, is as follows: EAGVAQSPRYKIIEKRQSVAFWCNPISGHATLYWYQQILGQGPKLLIQFQNNGVVDDSQLPKDRFSAERLKGVDSTLKIQPAKLEDSAVYLCASSLVIPGTPFYTFGSGTRLTVV.

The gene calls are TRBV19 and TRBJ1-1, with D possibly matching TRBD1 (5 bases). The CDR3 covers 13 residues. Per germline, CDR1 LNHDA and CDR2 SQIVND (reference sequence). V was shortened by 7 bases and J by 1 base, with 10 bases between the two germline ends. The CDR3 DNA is TGTGCCAGTAATGTGGGGGAGAACACTGAAGCTTTCTTT. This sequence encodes CASNVGENTEAFF.

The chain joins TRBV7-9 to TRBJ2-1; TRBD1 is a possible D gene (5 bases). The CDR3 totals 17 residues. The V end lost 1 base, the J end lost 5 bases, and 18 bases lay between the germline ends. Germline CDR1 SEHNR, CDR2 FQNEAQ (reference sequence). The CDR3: CASSLDLLTEGDNEQFF. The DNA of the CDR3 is TGTGCCAGCAGCTTAGATTTATTGACAGAAGGAGACAATGAGCAGTTCTTC.

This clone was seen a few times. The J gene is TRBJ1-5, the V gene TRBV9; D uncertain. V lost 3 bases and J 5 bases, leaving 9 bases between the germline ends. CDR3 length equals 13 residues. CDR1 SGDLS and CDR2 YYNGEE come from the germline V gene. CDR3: CASSEESYQPQHF. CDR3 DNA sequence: TGTGCCAGCAGCGAGGAGAGTTATCAGCCCCAGCATTTT.

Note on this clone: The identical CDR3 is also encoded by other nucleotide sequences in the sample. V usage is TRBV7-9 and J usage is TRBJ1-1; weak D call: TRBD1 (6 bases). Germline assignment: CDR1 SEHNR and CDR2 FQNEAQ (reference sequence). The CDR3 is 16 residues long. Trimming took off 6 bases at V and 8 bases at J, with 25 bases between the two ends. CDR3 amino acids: CASSLGHGPSFLEAFF. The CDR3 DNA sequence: TGTGCCAGCAGTCTGGGACACGGCCCTTCGTTTTTAGAAGCTTTCTTT.

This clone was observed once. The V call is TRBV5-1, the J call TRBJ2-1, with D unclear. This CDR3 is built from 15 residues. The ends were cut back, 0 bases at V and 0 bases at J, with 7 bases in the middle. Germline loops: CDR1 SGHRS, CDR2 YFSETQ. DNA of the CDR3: TGCGCCAGCAGCTTGGACCCAAGCTCCTACAATGAGCAGTTCTTC. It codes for CASSLDPSSYNEQFF.

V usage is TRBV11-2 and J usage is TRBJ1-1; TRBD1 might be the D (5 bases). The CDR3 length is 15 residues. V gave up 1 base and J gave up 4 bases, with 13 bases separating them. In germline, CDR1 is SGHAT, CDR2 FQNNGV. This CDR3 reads CASSLAGQLSTEAFF. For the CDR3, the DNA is TGTGCCAGCAGCTTAGCAGGGCAGTTGAGCACTGAAGCTTTCTTT. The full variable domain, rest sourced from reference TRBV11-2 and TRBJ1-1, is EAGVAQSPRYKIIEKRQSVAFWCNPISGHATLYWYQQILGQGPKLLIQFQNNGVVDDSQLPKDRFSAERLKGVDSTLKIQPAKLEDSAVYLCASSLAGQLSTEAFFGQGTRLTVV.

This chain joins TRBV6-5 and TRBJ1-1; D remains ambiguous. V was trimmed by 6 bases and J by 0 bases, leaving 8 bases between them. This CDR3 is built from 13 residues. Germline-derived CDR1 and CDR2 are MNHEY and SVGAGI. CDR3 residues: CASSDIMNTEAFF. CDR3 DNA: TGTGCCAGCAGCGACATCATGAACACTGAAGCTTTCTTT.

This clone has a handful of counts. The CDR3 coding sequence is TGTGCCAGCAGCCTAGGATCGGGTGGCTACACCTTC. Residues: CASSLGSGGYTF. The chain couples TRBV6-5 to TRBJ1-2; no clear D. CDR1 is MNHEY and CDR2 is SVGAGI in the germline V gene. Trimming removed 6 bases at V and 7 bases at J, with 12 bases between. This CDR3 is built from 12 residues.

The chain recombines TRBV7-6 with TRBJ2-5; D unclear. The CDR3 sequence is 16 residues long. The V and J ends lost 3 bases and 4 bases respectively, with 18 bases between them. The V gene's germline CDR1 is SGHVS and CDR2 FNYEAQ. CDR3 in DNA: TGTGCCAGCAGCTTCAGCACGTATCAGACGGGAGAGACCCAGTACTTC. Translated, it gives CASSFSTYQTGETQYF.